The 27 T cell receptor beta chains below were found in one sample sequenced in a study of shared clonotypes between healthy human individuals. This table comes from immunoSEQ multiplex PCR, and its TCRdb copy is limited to in-frame clones, with some not included. Among some 2,000,000 clones listed, approximately 94% were seen once. The sample was naive CD4+ T cells sorted from blood. This sample's subset: CD45RA+ positively selected. Source of these receptors: a man younger than 30 in good health.

The chain combines TRBV10-2 with TRBJ1-6; D may be TRBD1 (5 bases). V lost 4 bases and J lost 5, with 6 bases in between. This CDR3 has 13 amino acids. From germline, CDR1 is WSHSY and CDR2 SAAADI. CDR3 residues: CASSVGDNSPLHF. For the CDR3, the DNA is TGCGCCAGCAGTGTGGGGGATAATTCACCCCTCCACTTT.

This clone was detected once. The V and J genes are TRBV28 and TRBJ2-3, with a weak D call TRBD2 (6 bases). This CDR3 is built from 14 residues. CDR1 MDHEN and CDR2 SYDVKM come from the germline V gene. V dropped 3 bases and J dropped 0 bases, with 7 bases sitting between them. The CDR3 loop reads CASSFRGSTDTQYF. The CDR3 DNA is TGTGCCAGCAGTTTCCGGGGGAGCACAGATACGCAGTATTTT.

The chain recombines TRBV7-9 with TRBJ2-2, with D possibly matching TRBD1 (6 bases). The V end was cut by 10 bases, the J end by 1 base, with 7 bases between. Germline V gene data show CDR1 as SEHNR and CDR2 as FQNEAQ (reference sequence). The CDR3 length is 12 residues. CDR3 region: CAMDRNTGELFF. CDR3 in DNA: TGTGCCATGGACAGGAACACCGGGGAGCTGTTTTTT. Supplemented by reference TRBV7-9 and TRBJ2-2, the full variable domain reads DTGVSQNPRHKITKRGQNVTFRCDPISEHNRLYWYRQTLGQGPEFLTYFQNEAQLEKSRLLSDRFSAERPKGSFSTLEIQRTEQGDSAMYLCAMDRNTGELFFGEGSRLTVL.

The genes are TRBV4-1 and TRBJ2-5; 7 nucleotides match TRBD2. The germline V gene has CDR1 MGHRA and CDR2 YSYEKL. The CDR3 is 15 amino acids. V lost 3 bases, J lost 2 bases, and 6 bases stayed unmatched. In nucleotides, the CDR3 is TGCGCCAGCAGCCAGCACGGGACTATGCAAGAGACCCAGTACTTC. The encoded protein is CASSQHGTMQETQYF.

CDR3 DNA: TGTGCCAGCAGTGAAGCTATGAGGGTGGACCGCCACCTCTATGGCTACACCTTC. Protein sequence: CASSEAMRVDRHLYGYTF. V is TRBV2 and J is TRBJ1-2; D uncertain. The CDR3 spans 18 residues. Trimming removed 0 bases from V and 4 bases from J, with 21 bases in between. Germline values: CDR1 SNHLY, CDR2 FYNNEI. The full variable domain, with the rest looked up from reference TRBV2 and TRBJ1-2, is EPEVTQTPSHQVTQMGQEVILRCVPISNHLYFYWYRQILGQKVEFLVSFYNNEISEKSEIFDDQFSVERPDGSNFTLKIRSTKLEDSAMYFCASSEAMRVDRHLYGYTFGSGTRLTVV.

This chain joins TRBV27 and TRBJ2-2; 16 nucleotides line up with TRBD2. Germline loops: CDR1 MNHEY, CDR2 SMNVEV (reference sequence). The CDR3 spans 18 residues. V lost 3 bases, J lost 5 bases, and 6 bases stayed unmatched. The CDR3 loop is CASSLGLAGGRRTGELFF. DNA of the CDR3: TGTGCCAGCAGTTTGGGACTAGCGGGAGGGCGTCGAACCGGGGAGCTGTTTTTT.

The chain joins TRBV11-1 to TRBJ1-1; D remains ambiguous. CDR3 length: 15 residues. The V gene's germline CDR1 is SGHAT and CDR2 FQDESV (reference sequence). The V end lost 1 base, the J end lost 1 base, and 10 bases lay between the germline ends. This chain's CDR3 is CASSLGSAGNTEAFF. The CDR3 DNA reads TGTGCCAGCAGCTTAGGATCGGCGGGGAACACTGAAGCTTTCTTT.

The V and J genes are TRBV10-1 and TRBJ2-7, with TRBD2 as a possible D gene (7 bases). The germline V gene has CDR1 WNHNN and CDR2 SYGVQD (reference sequence). Trimming removed 2 bases at V and 4 bases at J, with 18 bases between. The CDR3 sequence is 16 residues long. The CDR3 DNA reads as TGCGCCAGCAGTGAGGGACGGGGGGCCCGAAGATACGAGCAGTACTTC. It is translated as CASSEGRGARRYEQYF.

The chain employs TRBV11-3 and TRBJ2-3; TRBD2 matches 7 bases. The germline V gene has CDR1 SGHNT and CDR2 YENEEA. The CDR3 loop spans 17 amino acids. V lost 4 bases and J lost 0; bases outside the gene matches: 10. In nucleotides, the CDR3 is TGTGCCAGCAGCTCGGGGGTGGGGACTACTAGCACAGATACGCAGTATTTT. Its protein product is CASSSGVGTTSTDTQYF.

V is TRBV5-1 and J is TRBJ1-2; D unresolved. The CDR3 consists of 13 residues. Germline V CDR1 and CDR2: SGHRS, YFSETQ. V lost 0 bases to trimming and J lost 6 bases, with 9 bases between them. In DNA, the CDR3 is TGCGCCAGCAGCTTGGGTGAAGGACATGGCTACACCTTC. Translation: CASSLGEGHGYTF.

CDR3 region: CASSQDGQGSYYQPQHF. In DNA, the CDR3 is TGCGCCAGCAGCCAAGATGGACAGGGAAGCTATTATCAGCCCCAGCATTTT. The V and J genes are TRBV4-1 and TRBJ1-5; 8 bases map to TRBD1. The CDR3 spans 17 residues. Losses at the gene ends were 0 bases for V and 5 bases for J; bases not matched to a gene: 9. Germline V CDR1 and CDR2: MGHRA, YSYEKL.

The genes are TRBV25-1 and TRBJ2-5; TRBD2 aligns across 7 bases. Per the germline V gene, CDR1 is MGHDK and CDR2 is SYGVNS. The CDR3 loop spans 14 amino acids. V was clipped by 2 bases and J by 5 bases; unmatched bases: 5. The CDR3 loop is CASSEAGVWETQYF. CDR3 DNA sequence: TGTGCCAGCAGTGAAGCGGGGGTCTGGGAGACCCAGTACTTC.

V is TRBV6-6 and J is TRBJ1-1, with D maybe TRBD1 (6 bases). Trimming left V 5 bases short and J 8 bases short, with 15 bases between. This CDR3 has 13 residues. Per germline, CDR1 MNHNY and CDR2 SVGAGI (reference sequence). This CDR3 is CASSQLDRREAFF. CDR3 DNA: TGTGCCAGCAGTCAGCTGGACAGACGAGAAGCTTTCTTT.

The sample holds one count of this clone. This rearrangement joins TRBV5-5 to TRBJ2-7, with 7 nucleotides matching TRBD2. CDR1 and CDR2 from the germline V gene are SGHKS and YYEKEE (reference sequence). Germline trimming cut 4 bases from V and 7 bases from J; bases unmatched to any gene: 14. This CDR3 is built from 15 residues. CDR3 bases: TGTGCCAGCAGCCCGAGAGCGGGGCAAGAAGGTGAGCAGTACTTC. Protein product: CASSPRAGQEGEQYF.

DNA of the CDR3: TGCGCCAGCGGCGACCCAGGGGAAGAGACCCAGTACTTC. Translation gives CASGDPGEETQYF. The genes are TRBV5-1 and TRBJ2-5; D might be TRBD1 (6 bases). Trimming took off 7 bases at V and 3 bases at J, with 13 bases between the two ends. The CDR3 extends over 13 amino acids. Germline loops: CDR1 SGHRS, CDR2 YFSETQ.

The genes are TRBV10-1 and TRBJ1-1, with a tentative D call TRBD1 (5 bases). Germline lookup yields CDR1 WNHNN and CDR2 SYGVQD (reference sequence). This CDR3 is built from 15 residues. The germline V and J ends were trimmed by 3 bases and 1 base, with 12 bases remaining between them. CDR3 DNA: TGCGCCAGCAGTGACCCTAGGGGTCCGAACACTGAAGCTTTCTTT. Its translation: CASSDPRGPNTEAFF.

V usage is TRBV6-6 and J usage is TRBJ1-2; the match to TRBD1 covers 7 bases. The CDR3 runs 14 residues. The J segment lost 6 bases and the V segment lost 0 bases, leaving 4 bases of the junction unmatched. The germline CDR1 and CDR2 sequences are MNHNY and SVGAGI (reference sequence). The CDR3 nucleotides read TGTGCCAGCAGTTACTCGACAGGGCCCAATGGCTACACCTTC. Amino acids: CASSYSTGPNGYTF.

This clone has just one count. V gene TRBV28 combines with J gene TRBJ2-5; TRBD2 might be the D (7 bases). V was trimmed by 0 bases and J by 5 bases, leaving 10 bases between them. The CDR3 covers 14 residues. Germline assignment: CDR1 MDHEN and CDR2 SYDVKM. CDR3: CASSLWAGAETQYF. CDR3 coding DNA: TGTGCCAGCAGTTTATGGGCGGGGGCCGAGACCCAGTACTTC.

The rearrangement joins TRBV6-4 to TRBJ2-7; 8 positions agree with TRBD1. The CDR3 is 15 residues long. Germline CDR1 MRHNA, CDR2 SNTAGT. Trimming took 5 bases from V and 2 from J; bases not matched to a gene: 8. CDR3 amino acids: CASSRAPGQAYEQYF. The CDR3 nucleotides read TGTGCCAGCAGTCGAGCTCCGGGACAGGCCTACGAGCAGTACTTC.

The V and J genes are TRBV7-9 and TRBJ2-7; 10 bases line up with TRBD2. This CDR3 comprises 16 residues. Per the germline V gene, CDR1 is SEHNR and CDR2 is FQNEAQ (reference sequence). Germline trimming cut 5 bases from V and 1 base from J; bases unmatched to any gene: 8. CDR3 residues: CASSPGRLAGSYEQYF. The CDR3 coding sequence is TGTGCCAGCAGCCCAGGACGACTAGCGGGTTCCTACGAGCAGTACTTC.

The rearrangement joins TRBV6-5 to TRBJ2-1, with 8 bases aligning to TRBD1. From germline, CDR1 is MNHEY and CDR2 SVGAGI. V lost 6 bases to trimming and J lost 8 bases; unmatched junction nucleotides: 9. The CDR3 totals 14 residues. CDR3 loop: CASRTFGQGDEQFF. The CDR3 region has the DNA TGTGCCAGCAGAACCTTCGGACAGGGAGATGAGCAGTTCTTC.

This chain uses TRBV19 with TRBJ1-2; TRBD1 might be the D (6 bases). V gave up 7 bases and J gave up 3 bases, with 15 bases separating them. The CDR3 covers 14 residues. Germline V gives CDR1 LNHDA, CDR2 SQIVND (reference sequence). The CDR3 bases are TGTGCCAGTACCCAGGGGCAGGCAGACTATGGCTACACCTTC. It codes for CASTQGQADYGYTF. Together with reference TRBV19 and TRBJ1-2, the CDR3 gives the full variable domain: DGGITQSPKYLFRKEGQNVTLSCEQNLNHDAMYWYRQDPGQGLRLIYYSQIVNDFQKGDIAEGYSVSREKKESFPLTVTSAQKNPTAFYLCASTQGQADYGYTFGSGTRLTVV.

This rearrangement joins TRBV14 to TRBJ2-7; 10 bases match TRBD1. The CDR3 consists of 15 residues. V was pared by 4 bases and J by 2 bases, with 5 bases of the junction left unmatched. The germline gives CDR1 SGHDN, CDR2 FVKESK. CDR3 in amino acids: CASSPPGTGAYEQYF. As DNA, the CDR3 is TGTGCCAGCAGCCCCCCCGGGACAGGGGCCTACGAGCAGTACTTC.

Only a few counts were recorded for this clone. This specimen includes other DNA sequences encoding the same CDR3. The CDR3 is CSVRQGGTYEQYF. For the CDR3, the DNA is TGCAGCGTGAGACAGGGGGGGACCTACGAGCAGTACTTC. The chain carries TRBV29-1 and TRBJ2-7; 9 nucleotides align to TRBD1. V was clipped by 6 bases and J by 2 bases; unmatched bases: 5. There are 13 residues in the CDR3. Germline loops: CDR1 SQVTM, CDR2 ANQGSEA.

This rearrangement joins TRBV4-1 to TRBJ2-7; D call uncertain. Trimming stripped 0 bases from V and 3 bases from J, with 12 bases between. The CDR3 extends over 15 amino acids. In germline, CDR1 is MGHRA, CDR2 YSYEKL. The DNA of the CDR3 is TGCGCCAGCAGCCAAGATCTACGGCGCAACTACGAGCAGTACTTC. It encodes CASSQDLRRNYEQYF.

This chain joins TRBV19 and TRBJ1-1; D gene unclear. V was clipped by 10 bases and J by 0 bases, with 12 bases between them. The CDR3 has 13 residues. Germline CDR1 LNHDA, CDR2 SQIVND (reference sequence). CDR3 DNA sequence: TGTGCCACAAAGGACGGACTGAACACTGAAGCTTTCTTT. Amino acids: CATKDGLNTEAFF.

The chain recombines TRBV27 with TRBJ2-2, with no clear D. V gave up 0 bases and J gave up 5 bases, with 7 bases separating them. Germline-derived CDR1 and CDR2 are MNHEY and SMNVEV (reference sequence). The CDR3 length is 14 residues. CDR3 DNA: TGTGCCAGCAGTTTATCATTCCCGACCGGGGAGCTGTTTTTT. Its translation is CASSLSFPTGELFF.